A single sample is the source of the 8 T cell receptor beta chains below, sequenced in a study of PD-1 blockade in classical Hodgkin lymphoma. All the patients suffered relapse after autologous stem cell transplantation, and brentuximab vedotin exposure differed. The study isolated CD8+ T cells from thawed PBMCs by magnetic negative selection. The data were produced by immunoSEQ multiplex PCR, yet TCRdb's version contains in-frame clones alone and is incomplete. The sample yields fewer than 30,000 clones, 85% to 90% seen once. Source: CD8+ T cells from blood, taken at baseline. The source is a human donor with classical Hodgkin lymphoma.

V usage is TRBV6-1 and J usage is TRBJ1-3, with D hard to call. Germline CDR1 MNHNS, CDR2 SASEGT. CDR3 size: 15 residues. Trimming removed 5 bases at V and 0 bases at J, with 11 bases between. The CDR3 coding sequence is TGTGCCAGCAGTTTTCAGGTCTTCTCTGGAAACACCATATATTTT. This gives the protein CASSFQVFSGNTIYF.

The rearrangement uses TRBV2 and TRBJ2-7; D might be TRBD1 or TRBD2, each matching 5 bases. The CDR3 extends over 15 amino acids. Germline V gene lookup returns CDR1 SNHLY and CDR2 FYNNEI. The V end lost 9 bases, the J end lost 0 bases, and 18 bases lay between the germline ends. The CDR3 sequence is CARTGGSNPSYEQYF. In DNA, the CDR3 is TGTGCCAGAACTGGGGGTTCTAACCCCTCCTACGAGCAGTACTTC.

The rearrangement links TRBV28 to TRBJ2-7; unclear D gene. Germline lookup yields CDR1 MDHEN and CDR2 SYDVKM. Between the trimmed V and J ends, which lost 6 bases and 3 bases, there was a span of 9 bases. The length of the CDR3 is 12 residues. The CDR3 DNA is TGTGCCAGCAGCCGACAAGACTACGAGCAGTACTTC. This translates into CASSRQDYEQYF.

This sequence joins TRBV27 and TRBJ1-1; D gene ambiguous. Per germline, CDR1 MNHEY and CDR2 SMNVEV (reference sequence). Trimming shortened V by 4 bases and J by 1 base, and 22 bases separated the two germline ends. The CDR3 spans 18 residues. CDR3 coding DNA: TGTGCCAGCAGTTCGCTAGAGACCGACACCCGGAGGAACACTGAAGCTTTCTTT. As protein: CASSSLETDTRRNTEAFF.

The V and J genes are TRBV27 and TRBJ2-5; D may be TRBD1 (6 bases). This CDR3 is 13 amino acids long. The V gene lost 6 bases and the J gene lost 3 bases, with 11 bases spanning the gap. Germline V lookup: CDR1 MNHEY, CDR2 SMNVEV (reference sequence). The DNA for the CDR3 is TGTGCCAGCAGGCTCGGACAGAAAGAGACCCAGTACTTC. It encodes CASRLGQKETQYF.

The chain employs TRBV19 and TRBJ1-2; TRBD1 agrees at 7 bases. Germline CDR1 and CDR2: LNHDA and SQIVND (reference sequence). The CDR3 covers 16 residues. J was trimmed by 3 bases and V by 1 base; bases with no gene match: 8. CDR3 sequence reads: CASSIVKTGFDYGYTF. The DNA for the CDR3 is TGTGCCAGTAGTATAGTCAAGACAGGGTTTGACTATGGCTACACCTTC.

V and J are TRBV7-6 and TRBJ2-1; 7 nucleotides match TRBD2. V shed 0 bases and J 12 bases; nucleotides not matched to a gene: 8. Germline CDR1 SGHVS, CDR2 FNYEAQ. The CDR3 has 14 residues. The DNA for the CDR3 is TGTGCCAGCAGCTTAGCGGGAGGGGATCGCGCGCAGTTCTTC. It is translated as CASSLAGGDRAQFF.

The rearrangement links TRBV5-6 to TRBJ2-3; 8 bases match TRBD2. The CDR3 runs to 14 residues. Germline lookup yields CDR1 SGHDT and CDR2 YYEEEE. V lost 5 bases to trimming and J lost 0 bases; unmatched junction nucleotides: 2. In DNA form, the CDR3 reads TGTGCCAGCAGTACTAGCGGTAGCACAGATACGCAGTATTTT. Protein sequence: CASSTSGSTDTQYF. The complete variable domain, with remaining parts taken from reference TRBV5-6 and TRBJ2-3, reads DAGVTQSPTHLIKTRGQQVTLRCSPKSGHDTVSWYQQALGQGPQFIFQYYEEEERQRGNFPDRFSGHQFPNYSSELNVNALLLGDSALYLCASSTSGSTDTQYFGPGTRLTVL.